This T cell receptor (beta chain) was sequenced for a study of post-analysis software for immune sequencing data. The wider study: The patients showed relapsing-remitting, secondary progressive and progressive-relapsing multiple sclerosis courses. Study-wide results and limits: Compared with controls, patients had more of five or six TRBV segments, including TRBV5-6, TRBV5-1 and TRBV20-1.

Unique molecular identifiers tagged the TCR beta cDNA libraries. Some 500,000 cDNA molecules were recovered from an input of about 0.9 to 10 million T cells. TCRdb re-derived calls from the PCR reads in MiXCR, one entry per CDR3 protein. The table includes hundreds of thousands of distinct CDR3 sequences, 39% detected once. This clonotype appeared a few times. The antigen remains undetermined. The CDR3 is 17 residues long. Deletions cut 5 bases from V and 1 base from J, with 18 bases between. In germline, CDR1 is SEHNR, CDR2 FQNEAQ (reference sequence). The TCR was taken from a girl aged 2-10 years with multiple sclerosis. The chain employs TRBV7-9 and TRBJ2-1; tentatively, D is TRBD1 (6 bases). Specimen: blood. Here the CDR3 DNA reads TGTGCCAGCAGCCCCAGGGGTGGTTCGAAATCCTACAATGAGCAGTTCTTC. It encodes CASSPRGGSKSYNEQFF.